This T cell receptor beta chain was identified during a study of blood T cell repertoires in COVID-19. On the study more broadly: The United States, Italy and Spain provided the acute and convalescent COVID-19 samples. PBMCs, B-cell-depleted T cells, or T cells were the source of the cDNA or gDNA that made up the material.

The trim removed 3 bases at V and 1 base at J, leaving 5 bases unmatched. Germline V lookup: CDR1 LNHDA, CDR2 SQIVND (reference sequence). The length of the CDR3 is 16 residues. Original analysis: Counts of nucleated cells, estimated from reference gene primer amplification, were obtained. Sequenced by immunoSEQ multiplex PCR; TCRdb stores in-frame clones only, minus some. V and J calls and clone size are copied from that table; D and trimming were computed from the DNA. Among about 21,000 clones listed, around 89% were seen once. This clone was seen only once. Input material: peripheral blood. This rearrangement joins TRBV19 to TRBJ2-4, with TRBD2 matching 8 bases. This clonotype was sampled from a man aged 65 to 79 with active COVID-19. In DNA, the CDR3 is TGTGCCAGTAGTATGAACGGGGGGGAGGCCAAAAACATTCAGTACTTC. Translated, it gives CASSMNGGEAKNIQYF.